What follows are 24 T cell receptor beta chains derived from one specimen sequenced in a study of blood T cell repertoires in COVID-19. Profiling relied on immunoSEQ multiplex PCR, and the TCRdb table lists in-frame clones only, not all of them. Altogether some 97,000 clones are present, 75% to 95% being singletons, with the ten largest covering 1.7%. The material sequenced was peripheral blood. The source of these receptors is a man between 60 and 70 years old with acute or convalescent COVID-19.

The gene calls are TRBV7-9 and TRBJ1-1, with D hard to call. Per germline, CDR1 SEHNR and CDR2 FQNEAQ (reference sequence). V was pared by 4 bases and J by 8 bases, with 5 bases between. This CDR3 is built from 10 residues. The CDR3 DNA reads TGTGCCAGCAGCTCATTCGAAGCTTTCTTT. It specifies CASSSFEAFF.

Only a few counts were recorded for this clone. CDR3 nucleotides: TGCAGCTCGGCGGGCGGGGGGTTTCAAGAGACCCAGTACTTC. This gives the protein CSSAGGGFQETQYF. The chain recombines TRBV29-1 with TRBJ2-5; 8 positions agree with TRBD2. The V gene's germline CDR1 is SQVTM and CDR2 ANQGSEA. The junction had 10 bases not matched to a gene; V was cut back by 8 bases and J by 2 bases. This CDR3 has 14 amino acids.

The rearrangement links TRBV18 to TRBJ2-6; D is undetermined. V was trimmed by 1 base and J by 0 bases, leaving 7 bases between them. This CDR3 is 16 amino acids long. CDR1 and CDR2 (germline): KGHSH, LQKENI. CDR3 DNA sequence: TGTGCCAGCTCACCACGCGGTTACTCTGGGGCCAACGTCCTGACTTTC. Protein: CASSPRGYSGANVLTF.

The chain employs TRBV4-1 and TRBJ1-2; 12 bases are a match to TRBD1. V was pared by 3 bases and J by 6 bases, with 14 bases of the junction left unmatched. Looked up from germline, CDR1 is MGHRA and CDR2 is YSYEKL. The CDR3 totals 18 residues. CDR3 loop: CASSHDDRDRGRRDGYTF. DNA of the CDR3: TGCGCCAGCAGCCATGATGACCGGGACAGGGGGCGTAGGGATGGCTACACCTTC.

The CDR3 DNA reads TGCGCCAGCAGGGTTACGGGGGATACCACAGATACGCAGTATTTT. It encodes CASRVTGDTTDTQYF. The V and J genes are TRBV5-1 and TRBJ2-3, with a possible D match to TRBD2 (6 bases). Trimming removed 5 bases from V and 2 bases from J, with 15 bases in between. Germline values: CDR1 SGHRS, CDR2 YFSETQ. This CDR3 region has 15 residues. Combining the CDR3 with reference TRBV5-1 and TRBJ2-3 gives the whole variable domain KAGVTQTPRYLIKTRGQQVTLSCSPISGHRSVSWYQQTPGQGLQFLFEYFSETQRNKGNFPGRFSGRQFSNSRSEMNVSTLELGDSALYLCASRVTGDTTDTQYFGPGTRLTVL.

The chain joins TRBV6-5 to TRBJ1-6; 11 bases match TRBD1. Looked up from germline, CDR1 is MNHEY and CDR2 is SVGAGI. CDR3 length: 15 residues. Unmatched junction bases numbered 4, after V lost 6 bases and J lost 6 bases. CDR3 loop: CASSPGTGGNSPLHF. In DNA, the CDR3 is TGTGCCAGCAGCCCGGGGACAGGGGGTAATTCACCCCTCCACTTT.

The chain has TRBV2 and TRBJ1-2; D gene uncertain. V dropped 9 bases and J dropped 0 bases, with 8 bases sitting between them. This CDR3 has 12 residues. Germline-derived CDR1 and CDR2 are SNHLY and FYNNEI. For the CDR3, the DNA is TGTGCCAGTGGGGAGTCTAACTATGGCTACACCTTC. Protein sequence: CASGESNYGYTF.

The chain carries TRBV11-2 and TRBJ1-1; D remains ambiguous. The germline V gene has CDR1 SGHAT and CDR2 FQNNGV. The CDR3 covers 13 residues. Deletions cut 6 bases from V and 1 base from J, with 9 bases between. The CDR3 spells CASSRQENTEAFF. The CDR3 DNA sequence: TGTGCCAGCAGTCGCCAGGAGAACACTGAAGCTTTCTTT.

This chain links TRBV3-1 (or the pseudogene TRBV3-2) with TRBJ1-2, with TRBD1 as a possible D gene (5 bases). Germline V CDR1 and CDR2: LGHDT, YNNKEL (reference sequence). Trimming left V 1 base short and J 4 bases short, with 7 bases between. This CDR3 comprises 13 residues. CDR3 DNA: TGTGCCAGCAGCCAAGCAGGGCCCTATGGCTACACCTTC. It translates to CASSQAGPYGYTF.

This clone was recorded only once. The rearrangement joins TRBV7-2 to TRBJ1-1, with a tentative D call TRBD1 (5 bases). Germline V lookup: CDR1 SGHTA, CDR2 FQGNSA. This CDR3 is built from 13 residues. V dropped 5 bases and J dropped 4 bases, with 11 bases sitting between them. CDR3 DNA sequence: TGTGCCAGCAGCACGTACACAGGCACTGAAGCTTTCTTT. Translating it yields CASSTYTGTEAFF.

This clone was found once. This chain uses TRBV6-5 with TRBJ2-3; a possible D gene is TRBD1 (5 bases). The CDR3 is made up of 16 amino acids. The V gene's germline CDR1 is MNHEY and CDR2 SVGAGI. The V end was cut by 0 bases, the J end by 2 bases, with 12 bases between. The CDR3 coding sequence is TGTGCCAGCAGTTACTCCCCCAGGGCCCACACAGATACGCAGTATTTT. Its protein is CASSYSPRAHTDTQYF.

The gene calls are TRBV7-9 and TRBJ1-1; D may be TRBD1 (5 bases). Germline V lookup: CDR1 SEHNR, CDR2 FQNEAQ (reference sequence). The CDR3 has 17 amino acids. V shed 4 bases and J shed 0 bases, with 18 bases lying between them. CDR3 in amino acids: CASSYPRGHGLNTEAFF. The CDR3 nucleotides read TGTGCCAGCAGCTATCCGCGCGGACACGGTTTGAACACTGAAGCTTTCTTT.

This clone was detected a few times. The chain joins TRBV25-1 to TRBJ1-4; possibly TRBD1 for D (6 bases). Germline loops: CDR1 MGHDK, CDR2 SYGVNS. The CDR3 loop spans 15 amino acids. The V end was cut by 6 bases, the J end by 7 bases, with 18 bases between. The CDR3 DNA follows: TGTGCCAGCAGCGTCCAGGACAGAACTGCTGAAAAACTGTTTTTT. This translates into CASSVQDRTAEKLFF.

The gene calls are TRBV19 and TRBJ1-2, with D hard to call. This CDR3 is 13 amino acids long. V gave up 0 bases and J gave up 3 bases, with 5 bases separating them. Germline V gives CDR1 LNHDA, CDR2 SQIVND (reference sequence). The CDR3 loop reads CASSIDQDYGYTF. DNA of the CDR3: TGTGCCAGTAGTATAGATCAGGACTATGGCTACACCTTC. The complete variable domain, with remaining parts taken from reference TRBV19 and TRBJ1-2, reads DGGITQSPKYLFRKEGQNVTLSCEQNLNHDAMYWYRQDPGQGLRLIYYSQIVNDFQKGDIAEGYSVSREKKESFPLTVTSAQKNPTAFYLCASSIDQDYGYTFGSGTRLTVV.

The chain links TRBV6-5 to TRBJ2-7; D is perhaps TRBD1 (5 bases). The V end lost 4 bases, the J end lost 11 bases, and 15 bases lay between the germline ends. This CDR3 region has 12 residues. Looked up from germline, CDR1 is MNHEY and CDR2 is SVGAGI. The CDR3 sequence: CASSLSGLGEYF. The DNA of the CDR3 is TGTGCCAGCAGTTTATCAGGGTTAGGGGAGTACTTC.

A note on this clone: At one of its ends the junction is not consistent with the germline gene, which may arise from a read error. Other nucleotide sequences in the sample specify the same CDR3. This chain links TRBV6-5 with TRBJ1-1; 7 nucleotides align to TRBD1. Germline CDR1 reads MNHEY; CDR2 reads SVGAGI. CDR3 length: 14 amino acids. DNA for the CDR3: TGTGCTAGCAGTTCCGGACAGGCCCGCACTGAAGCTTTCTTT. Protein product: CASSSGQARTEAFF.

This clone was picked up one time. In nucleotides, the CDR3 is TGTGCCAGCTCACCACCCCCAGGGAAGAGCTCTGGAAACACCATATATTTT. Translated, it gives CASSPPPGKSSGNTIYF. J is TRBJ1-3 and V is TRBV18, with D possibly being TRBD1 (5 bases). Germline V gene lookup returns CDR1 KGHSH and CDR2 LQKENI. Trimming removed 0 bases from V and 0 bases from J, with 12 bases in between. The CDR3 loop spans 17 amino acids. Full variable domain (rest looked up from reference TRBV18 and TRBJ1-3): NAGVMQNPRHLVRRRGQEARLRCSPMKGHSHVYWYRQLPEEGLKFMVYLQKENIIDESGMPKERFSAEFPKEGPSILRIQQVVRGDSAAYFCASSPPPGKSSGNTIYFGEGSWLTVV.

This sequence joins TRBV28 and TRBJ1-4, with unresolved D. The CDR3 covers 15 residues. V gave up 6 bases and J gave up 0 bases, with 11 bases separating them. CDR1 MDHEN and CDR2 SYDVKM come from the germline V gene. The CDR3 bases are TGTGCCAGCAGCGGTGCCAGCGCAACTAATGAAAAACTGTTTTTT. Protein sequence: CASSGASATNEKLFF. The entire variable domain, with the rest obtained from reference TRBV28 and TRBJ1-4, is as follows: DVKVTQSSRYLVKRTGEKVFLECVQDMDHENMFWYRQDPGLGLRLIYFSYDVKMKEKGDIPEGYSVSREKKERFSLILESASTNQTSMYLCASSGASATNEKLFFGSGTQLSVL.

The CDR3 DNA is TGTGCTAGTGGCCTGAGGGGACAGGATAAGTTCTTC. Residues: CASGLRGQDKFF. The chain has TRBV12-5 and TRBJ2-1, with TRBD1 identical over 8 bases. Looked up from germline, CDR1 is LGHNT and CDR2 is FRNRAP. This CDR3 has 12 residues. Trimming at V came to 6 bases and at J to 14 bases, leaving 9 bases not matched to a gene.

This clone was seen a handful of times. V gene TRBV6-5 combines with J gene TRBJ2-7; the D gene is possibly TRBD1 (6 bases). Germline CDR1 MNHEY, CDR2 SVGAGI. V lost 4 bases and J lost 12, with 16 bases in between. CDR3 length equals 12 residues. The CDR3: CASSSPRQEVYF. DNA of the CDR3: TGTGCCAGCAGTTCGCCCCGACAGGAGGTGTACTTC.

The chain recombines TRBV2 with TRBJ1-5; D is unresolved. Germline-derived CDR1 and CDR2 are SNHLY and FYNNEI. V lost 0 bases to trimming and J lost 0 bases, with 6 bases between them. The CDR3 is made up of 15 amino acids. The CDR3 coding sequence is TGTGCCAGCAGTGAAGCCAGGAATAGCAATCAGCCCCAGCATTTT. It codes for CASSEARNSNQPQHF.

The CDR3 sequence is CASSLWWTGEEQFF. The DNA for the CDR3 is TGTGCCAGCAGTTTATGGTGGACGGGAGAGGAGCAGTTCTTC. The chain carries TRBV27 and TRBJ2-1; D possibly corresponds to TRBD2 (6 bases). Trimming stripped 1 base from V and 10 bases from J, with 14 bases between. Germline CDR1 reads MNHEY; CDR2 reads SMNVEV (reference sequence). The CDR3 contains 14 residues.

The chain has TRBV6-5 and TRBJ2-5; D remains ambiguous. V dropped 5 bases and J dropped 5 bases, with 12 bases sitting between them. The germline CDR1 and CDR2 sequences are MNHEY and SVGAGI. CDR3 size: 13 residues. The CDR3 DNA sequence: TGTGCCAGCAGTCCTCATGCGTGGGAGACCCAGTACTTC. Translated, it gives CASSPHAWETQYF.

V and J are TRBV3-1 (or the pseudogene TRBV3-2) and TRBJ2-2; tentative D call: TRBD1 (6 bases). CDR1 and CDR2 (germline): LGHDT, YNNKEL (reference sequence). V was trimmed by 1 base and J by 6 bases, leaving 15 bases between them. The CDR3 covers 16 residues. The CDR3 sequence: CASSQGISGASGELFF. The CDR3 coding sequence is TGTGCCAGCAGCCAAGGAATCTCAGGGGCGTCCGGGGAGCTGTTTTTT.